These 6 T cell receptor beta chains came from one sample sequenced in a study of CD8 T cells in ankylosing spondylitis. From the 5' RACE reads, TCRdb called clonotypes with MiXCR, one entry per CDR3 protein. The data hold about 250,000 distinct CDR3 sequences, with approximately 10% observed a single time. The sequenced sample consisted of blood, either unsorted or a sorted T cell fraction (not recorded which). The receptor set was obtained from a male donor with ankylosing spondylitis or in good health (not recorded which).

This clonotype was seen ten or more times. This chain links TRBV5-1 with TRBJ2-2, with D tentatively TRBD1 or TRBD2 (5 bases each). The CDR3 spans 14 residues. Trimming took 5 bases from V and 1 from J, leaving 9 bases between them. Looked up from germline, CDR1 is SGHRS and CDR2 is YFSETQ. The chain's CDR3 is CASRRGENTGELFF. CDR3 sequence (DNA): TGCGCCAGCAGAAGAGGGGAGAACACCGGGGAGCTGTTTTTT.

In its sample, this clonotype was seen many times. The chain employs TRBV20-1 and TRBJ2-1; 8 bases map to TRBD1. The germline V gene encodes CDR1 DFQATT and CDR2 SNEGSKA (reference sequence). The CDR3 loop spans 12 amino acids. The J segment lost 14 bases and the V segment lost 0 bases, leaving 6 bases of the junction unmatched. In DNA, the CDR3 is TGCAGTGCTAGAGATGACAGGGGAGGAAAGTTCTTC. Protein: CSARDDRGGKFF.

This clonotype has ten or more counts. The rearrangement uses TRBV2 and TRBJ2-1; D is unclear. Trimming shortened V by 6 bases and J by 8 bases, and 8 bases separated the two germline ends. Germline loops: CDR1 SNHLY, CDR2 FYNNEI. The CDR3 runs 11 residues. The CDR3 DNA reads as TGTGCCAGCAGCGCCAATTATGAGCAGTTCTTC. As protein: CASSANYEQFF.

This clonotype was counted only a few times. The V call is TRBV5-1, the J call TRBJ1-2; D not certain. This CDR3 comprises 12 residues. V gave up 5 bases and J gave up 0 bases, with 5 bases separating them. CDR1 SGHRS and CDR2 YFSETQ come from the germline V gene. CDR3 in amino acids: CASRRANYGYTF. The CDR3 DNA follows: TGCGCCAGCAGGAGGGCTAACTATGGCTACACCTTC.

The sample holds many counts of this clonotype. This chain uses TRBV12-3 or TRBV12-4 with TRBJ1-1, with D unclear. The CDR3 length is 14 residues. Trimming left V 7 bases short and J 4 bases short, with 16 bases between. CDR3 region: CASTSRGLSTEAFF. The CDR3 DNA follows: TGTGCCAGCACCTCTCGCGGGTTGTCCACTGAAGCTTTCTTT.

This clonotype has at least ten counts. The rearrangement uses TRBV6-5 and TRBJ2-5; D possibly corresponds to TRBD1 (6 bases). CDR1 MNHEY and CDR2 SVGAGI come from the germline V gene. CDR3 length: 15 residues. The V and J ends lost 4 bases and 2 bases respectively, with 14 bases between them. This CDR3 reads CASSLRDNLQETQYF. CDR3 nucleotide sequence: TGTGCCAGCAGTTTAAGGGACAACCTGCAAGAGACCCAGTACTTC.